The rows below give T cell receptor beta chains drawn from one sample of a study of T cell repertoires in ileal Crohn's disease. Libraries were prepared by immunoSEQ multiplex PCR; TCRdb keeps only in-frame clonotypes and omits some of them. The sample lists about 3,800 clones, about 80% occurring once. The sample was ileal tissue. These receptors all stem from an adult with Crohn's disease. The CDR3 runs from the conserved cysteine through the conserved F or W. Fields, in order: D gene, J gene, clone size, V gene, CDR3 length, CDR3 DNA, CDR3 protein. The D gene is left open where the match is weak. For some rows the clone size is stated as once, few or many, or as a class when expanded; others skip it.

- | TRBJ2-1 | few | TRBV9 | 13 | TGTGCCAGCAGCGAGAGCTCCTACAATGAGCAGTTCTTC | CASSESSYNEQFF
TRBD1 | TRBJ1-1 | - | TRBV6-5 | 15 | TGTGCCAGCAGTTGGGGACAGCCTGACGACACTGAAGCTTTCTTT | CASSWGQPDDTEAFF
- | TRBJ2-4 | few | TRBV5-4 | 16 | TGTGCCAGCAGCTTGGCCGGGGACATGGGCAAAAACATTCAGTACTTC | CASSLAGDMGKNIQYF
TRBD1 | TRBJ2-7 | - | TRBV19 | 14 | TGTGCCAGTAGTACCTGGGACAGCACCTACGAGCAGTACTTC | CASSTWDSTYEQYF
- | TRBJ2-7 | - | TRBV5-1 | 13 | TGCGCCAGCAGCTTGGCCTCGACTTACGAGCAGTACTTC | CASSLASTYEQYF
- | TRBJ1-1 | - | TRBV4-1 | 13 | TGCGCCAGCAGCCAAGATACGGTCACTGAAGCTTTCTTT | CASSQDTVTEAFF
- | TRBJ2-2 | - | TRBV6-5 | 13 | TGTGCCAGCAGCTACTCCCTCACCGGGGAGCTGTTTTTT | CASSYSLTGELFF
TRBD2 | TRBJ2-7 | - | TRBV4-1 | 18 | TGCGCCAGCAGCCAAGTGGGACTAGCGGGAGTCTCCGCCTACGAGCAGTACTTC | CASSQVGLAGVSAYEQYF
- | TRBJ1-1 | - | TRBV9 | 12 | TGTGCCAGCGGCGCTCTGAACACTGAAGCTTTCTTT | CASGALNTEAFF
- | TRBJ2-2 | - | TRBV11-2 | 15 | TGTGCCAGCAGCCGATCCGGGTATCACACCGGGGAGCTGTTTTTT | CASSRSGYHTGELFF
- | TRBJ1-2 | - | TRBV7-6 | 13 | TGTGCCAGCAGCTTAGCGGAGCGGTACGGCTACACCTTC | CASSLAERYGYTF
- | TRBJ2-5 | - | TRBV11-3 | 15 | TGTGCCAGCAGCTGGCTCCGGACAAACCAAGAGACCCAGTACTTC | CASSWLRTNQETQYF
- | TRBJ2-7 | - | TRBV30 | 13 | TGTGCCTGGAGCGGGGACAACTCCTACGAGCAGTACTTC | CAWSGDNSYEQYF
- | TRBJ2-7 | - | TRBV5-1 | 13 | TGCGCCAGCAGCTTATCTCTTGCCTACGAGCAGTACTTC | CASSLSLAYEQYF
- | TRBJ2-1 | - | TRBV2 | 16 | TGTGCCAGCCTTAACTCCGCAGGGAGGTGGGTCAATGAGCAGTTCTTC | CASLNSAGRWVNEQFF
TRBD1 | TRBJ2-1 | - | TRBV5-4 | 15 | TGTGCCAGCAGTAGTTCTGGGACAGGGTGGGATGAGCAGTTCTTC | CASSSSGTGWDEQFF
- | TRBJ2-7 | - | TRBV6-6 | 13 | TGTGCCAGCAGTTACAACCCAGGGGACGAGCAGTACTTC | CASSYNPGDEQYF
- | TRBJ1-5 | - | TRBV27 | 12 | TGTGCCAGCAGTCCCGCGGGGGGGCCCCAGCATTTT | CASSPAGGPQHF
- | TRBJ2-7 | once | TRBV28 | 15 | TGTGCCAGCAGTTTCCCCGGGGGAGGGGGTGACGAGCAGTACTTC | CASSFPGGGGDEQYF
TRBD2 | TRBJ2-7 | - | TRBV6-5 | 15 | TGTGCCAGCAGTAAACCGGGACTAGCGGAATACGAGCAGTACTTC | CASSKPGLAEYEQYF
TRBD1 | TRBJ1-6 | - | TRBV2 | 16 | TGTGCCAGCAGTGCTTCCACGGACAGGGTGGACTCACCCCTCCACTTT | CASSASTDRVDSPLHF
- | TRBJ2-3 | - | TRBV11-2 | 13 | TGTGCCAGCAGCTGGACTCCCCCAGATACGCAGTATTTT | CASSWTPPDTQYF
- | TRBJ1-1 | - | TRBV10-3 | 15 | TGTGCCATCAGGGTACAGGGATCGGGGTTGTTTGAAGCTTTCTTT | CAIRVQGSGLFEAFF
TRBD1 | TRBJ2-1 | - | TRBV6-5 | 15 | TGTGCCAGCAGCCGGGACAGGGGTAAGAACAATGAGCAGTTCTTC | CASSRDRGKNNEQFF
- | TRBJ1-1 | - | TRBV19 | 14 | TGTGCCAGTAGTATCCAGAATTTGAACACTGAAGCTTTCTTT | CASSIQNLNTEAFF
TRBD2 | TRBJ2-1 | - | TRBV6-1 | 12 | TGTGCCAGCATGGGACTAGCGGGAGAGCAGTTCTTC | CASMGLAGEQFF
TRBD2 | TRBJ2-1 | - | TRBV7-2 | 15 | TGTGCCAGCAGCTTAGCGTCGGGACTAGTCAATGAGCAGTTCTTC | CASSLASGLVNEQFF
TRBD1 | TRBJ2-7 | - | TRBV29-1 | 13 | TGCAGCGTTAGTAGGACAGGGGTTGAGGAGCAGTACTTC | CSVSRTGVEEQYF
- | TRBJ1-1 | - | TRBV5-1 | 13 | TGCGCCAGCAGCGGAGGGTCTGGGGACGGAGCTTTCTTT | CASSGGSGDGAFF
- | TRBJ1-2 | - | TRBV21-1 | 13 | TGTGCCAGCAGTAAACGGTCTAACTATGGCTACACCTTC | CASSKRSNYGYTF
TRBD2 | TRBJ2-3 | - | TRBV28 | 16 | TGTGCCAGCAGTTTTCGCGGGAGGGCCCGCACAGATACGCAGTATTTT | CASSFRGRARTDTQYF
- | TRBJ2-1 | once | TRBV5-1 | 12 | TGCGCCAGCAGCTTGGCCGGGAATGAGCAGTTCTTC | CASSLAGNEQFF
- | TRBJ1-1 | - | TRBV5-1 | 13 | TGCGCCAGCAGCCAGGGGTTCAACACTGAAGCTTTCTTT | CASSQGFNTEAFF
- | TRBJ2-2 | - | TRBV28 | 15 | TGTGCCAGCAGTTTACCGGGACACAACACCGGGGAGCTGTTTTTT | CASSLPGHNTGELFF
- | TRBJ1-2 | - | TRBV5-1 | 12 | TGCGCCAGCAGCTTGGACGGGAATGGCTACACCTTC | CASSLDGNGYTF
TRBD2 | TRBJ2-3 | - | TRBV7-9 | 18 | TGTGCCAGCAGCTTAGCCCACCGGACTAGCGGGGGGGCAGATACGCAGTATTTT | CASSLAHRTSGGADTQYF
TRBD2 | TRBJ2-3 | - | TRBV5-1 | 16 | TGCGCCAGCAGCACAGGGACTAGCGGGATAACAGATACGCAGTATTTT | CASSTGTSGITDTQYF
- | TRBJ2-7 | - | TRBV5-1 | 16 | TGCGCCAGCAGCATTCTTATAGGACAGACACCCTACGAGCAGTACTTC | CASSILIGQTPYEQYF
TRBD2 | TRBJ2-1 | once | TRBV5-1 | 15 | TGCGCCAGCAGCCAATTTGGGACTAGCTCTAATGAGCAGTTCTTC | CASSQFGTSSNEQFF
- | TRBJ1-1 | - | TRBV5-1 | 15 | TGCGCCAGCAGCTTGGGCGGGGAAATGAACACTGAAGCTTTCTTT | CASSLGGEMNTEAFF
TRBD2 | TRBJ2-2 | - | TRBV25-1 | 15 | TGTGCCAGCACCGCACCCGGTAGCGGGACTGGGGAGCTGTTTTTT | CASTAPGSGTGELFF
TRBD2 | TRBJ2-1 | - | TRBV2 | 13 | TGTGCCACGAGCGGGAACTCCTACAATGAGCAGTTCTTC | CATSGNSYNEQFF
TRBD2 | TRBJ2-1 | - | TRBV19 | 21 | TGTGCCAGTCCGACCCTGGGGGGACTAGCGGGTATTGAAGGACCGTACAATGAGCAGTTCTTC | CASPTLGGLAGIEGPYNEQFF
TRBD1 | TRBJ2-5 | - | TRBV5-4 | 15 | TGTGCCAGCAGCCTGGACAGGGTCGGTCAAGAGACCCAGTACTTC | CASSLDRVGQETQYF
TRBD2 | TRBJ2-1 | few | TRBV5-4 | 16 | TGTGCCAGCAGGTTGGAATCCGGGACTAGCTCCAATGAGCAGTTCTTC | CASRLESGTSSNEQFF
- | TRBJ1-6 | few | TRBV2 | 12 | TGTGCCAGCAGGCAGGTCCGTTCACCCCTCCACTTT | CASRQVRSPLHF
- | TRBJ1-6 | - | TRBV6-1 | 14 | TGTGCCAGCAGTGAATATGCTCGGGATTCACCCCTCCACTTT | CASSEYARDSPLHF
TRBD1 | TRBJ2-6 | - | TRBV11-3 | 16 | TGTGCCAGCAGCCGCGACAGGGGATCAGGGGCCAACGTCCTGACTTTC | CASSRDRGSGANVLTF
TRBD1 | TRBJ1-1 | - | TRBV7-6 | 16 | TGTGCCAGCTGGCCGACTGCAGGGGGCGCGTACACTGAAGCTTTCTTT | CASWPTAGGAYTEAFF